This TCR beta chain originates from a study of T cells in localized non-small cell lung cancer. Study-level findings and limits: Only one tumor region was sequenced, so heterogeneity remains possible. Adjacent lung tissue had a median around 50 of the top 100 clones found in the tumor. A denser population of T cells in blood accompanied longer overall survival.

The V end was cut by 0 bases, the J end by 10 bases, with 21 bases between. The CDR3 length is 16 residues. Germline lookup yields CDR1 SEHNR and CDR2 FQNEAQ (reference sequence). About this clone itself: Its target is not known.

The data were produced by immunoSEQ multiplex PCR, yet TCRdb's version contains in-frame clones alone and is incomplete. The sample shows more than 25,000 clones, 75% to 85% of them seen only once. V is TRBV7-9 and J is TRBJ1-1; D is uncertain. The receptor was isolated from a woman aged 35 to 70 with stage I lung adenocarcinoma. The sample was peripheral blood, taken before any cancer treatment. This CDR3 reads CASSLAGRSQAPGAFF. The CDR3, as DNA: TGTGCCAGCAGCTTAGCAGGGAGGTCCCAGGCTCCAGGAGCTTTCTTT.